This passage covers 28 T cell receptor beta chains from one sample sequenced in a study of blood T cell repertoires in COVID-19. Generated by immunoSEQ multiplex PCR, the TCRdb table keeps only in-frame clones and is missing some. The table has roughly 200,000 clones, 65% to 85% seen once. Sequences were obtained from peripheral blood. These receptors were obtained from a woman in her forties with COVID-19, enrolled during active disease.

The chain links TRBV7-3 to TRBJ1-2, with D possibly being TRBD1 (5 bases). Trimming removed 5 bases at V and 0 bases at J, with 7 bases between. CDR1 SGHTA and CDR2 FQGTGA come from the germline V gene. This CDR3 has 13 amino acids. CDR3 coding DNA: TGTGCCAGCAGCCCAGGGTCTAACTATGGCTACACCTTC. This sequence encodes CASSPGSNYGYTF.

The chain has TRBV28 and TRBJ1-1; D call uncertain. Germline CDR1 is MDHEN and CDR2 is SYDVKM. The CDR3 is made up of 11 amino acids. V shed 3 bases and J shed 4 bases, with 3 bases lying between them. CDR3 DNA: TGTGCCAGCAGTTTTAGCACTGAAGCTTTCTTT. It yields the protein CASSFSTEAFF. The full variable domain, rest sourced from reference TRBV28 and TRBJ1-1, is DVKVTQSSRYLVKRTGEKVFLECVQDMDHENMFWYRQDPGLGLRLIYFSYDVKMKEKGDIPEGYSVSREKKERFSLILESASTNQTSMYLCASSFSTEAFFGQGTRLTVV.

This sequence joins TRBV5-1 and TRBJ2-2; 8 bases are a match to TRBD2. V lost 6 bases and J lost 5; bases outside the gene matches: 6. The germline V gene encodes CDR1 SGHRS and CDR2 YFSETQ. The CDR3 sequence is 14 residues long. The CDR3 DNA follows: TGCGCCAGCATGGGTAGCGGGACAACCGGGGAGCTGTTTTTT. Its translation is CASMGSGTTGELFF.

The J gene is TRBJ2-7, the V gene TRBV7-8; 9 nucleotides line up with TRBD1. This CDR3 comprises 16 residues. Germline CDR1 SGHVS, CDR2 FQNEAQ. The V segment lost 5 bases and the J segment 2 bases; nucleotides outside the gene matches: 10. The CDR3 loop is CASSPPSGQGAYEQYF. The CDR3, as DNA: TGTGCCAGCAGCCCCCCTTCGGGACAGGGAGCCTACGAGCAGTACTTC.

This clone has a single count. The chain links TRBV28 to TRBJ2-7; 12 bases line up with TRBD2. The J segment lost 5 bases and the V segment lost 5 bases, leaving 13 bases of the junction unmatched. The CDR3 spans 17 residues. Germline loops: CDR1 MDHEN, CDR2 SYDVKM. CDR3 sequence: CASSPHQGLAGTHEQYF. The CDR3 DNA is TGTGCCAGCAGTCCTCATCAAGGACTAGCGGGAACCCACGAGCAGTACTTC.

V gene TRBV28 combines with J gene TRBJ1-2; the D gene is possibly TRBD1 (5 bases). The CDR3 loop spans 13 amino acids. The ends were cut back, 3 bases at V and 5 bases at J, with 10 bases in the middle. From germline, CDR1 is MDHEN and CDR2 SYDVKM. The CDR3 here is CASSFWQGYGYTF. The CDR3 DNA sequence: TGTGCCAGCAGTTTCTGGCAGGGATATGGCTACACCTTC.

The CDR3 loop reads CASTSQGSGNTIYF. Here the CDR3 DNA reads TGTGCCAGCACCTCACAGGGGTCAGGAAACACCATATATTTT. V usage is TRBV6-5 and J usage is TRBJ1-3; TRBD1 matches 7 bases. The trim removed 7 bases at V and 4 bases at J, leaving 7 bases unmatched. Germline CDR1 reads MNHEY; CDR2 reads SVGAGI. The CDR3 sequence is 14 residues long.

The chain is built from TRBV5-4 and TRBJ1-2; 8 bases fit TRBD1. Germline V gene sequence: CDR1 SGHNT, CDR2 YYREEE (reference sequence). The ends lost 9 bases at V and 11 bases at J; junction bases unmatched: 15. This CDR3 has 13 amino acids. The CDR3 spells CAIGQGAEGGYTF. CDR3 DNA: TGTGCCATTGGACAGGGAGCAGAAGGGGGTTACACCTTC.

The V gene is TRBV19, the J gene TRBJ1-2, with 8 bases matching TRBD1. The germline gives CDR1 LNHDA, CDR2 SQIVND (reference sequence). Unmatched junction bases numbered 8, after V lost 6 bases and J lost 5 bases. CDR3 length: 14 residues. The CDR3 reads CASRDGQGGYGYTF. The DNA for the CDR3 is TGTGCCAGTAGGGATGGACAGGGAGGATATGGCTACACCTTC. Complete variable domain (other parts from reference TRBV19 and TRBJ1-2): DGGITQSPKYLFRKEGQNVTLSCEQNLNHDAMYWYRQDPGQGLRLIYYSQIVNDFQKGDIAEGYSVSREKKESFPLTVTSAQKNPTAFYLCASRDGQGGYGYTFGSGTRLTVV.

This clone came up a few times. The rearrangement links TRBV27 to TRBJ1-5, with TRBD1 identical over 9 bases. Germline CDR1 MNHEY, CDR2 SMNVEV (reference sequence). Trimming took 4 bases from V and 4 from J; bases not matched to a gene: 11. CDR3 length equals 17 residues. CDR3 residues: CASSSGLQGASNQPQHF. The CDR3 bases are TGTGCCAGCAGTTCGGGGCTACAGGGGGCGTCGAATCAGCCCCAGCATTTT.

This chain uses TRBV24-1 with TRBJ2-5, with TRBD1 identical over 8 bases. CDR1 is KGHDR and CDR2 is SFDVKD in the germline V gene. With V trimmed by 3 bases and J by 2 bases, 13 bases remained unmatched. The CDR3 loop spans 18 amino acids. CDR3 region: CATSDNQGAAGAQETQYF. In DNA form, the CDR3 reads TGTGCCACCAGTGATAATCAGGGGGCAGCAGGGGCACAAGAGACCCAGTACTTC.

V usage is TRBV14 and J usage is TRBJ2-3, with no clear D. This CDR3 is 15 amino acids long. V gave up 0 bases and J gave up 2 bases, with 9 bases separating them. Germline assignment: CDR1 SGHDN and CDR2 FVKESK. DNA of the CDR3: TGTGCCAGCAGCCAAGATCGACTTCTCACAGATACGCAGTATTTT. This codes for CASSQDRLLTDTQYF.

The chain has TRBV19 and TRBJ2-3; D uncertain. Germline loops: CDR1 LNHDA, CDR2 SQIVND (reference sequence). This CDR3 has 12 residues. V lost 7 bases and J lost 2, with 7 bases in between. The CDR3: CASKDTTDTQYF. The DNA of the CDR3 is TGTGCCAGTAAAGACACCACAGATACGCAGTATTTT.

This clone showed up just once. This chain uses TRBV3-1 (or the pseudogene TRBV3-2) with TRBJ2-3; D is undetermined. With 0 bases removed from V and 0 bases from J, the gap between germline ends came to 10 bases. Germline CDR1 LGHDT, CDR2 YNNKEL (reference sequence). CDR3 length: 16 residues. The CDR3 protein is CASSQDLSISTDTQYF. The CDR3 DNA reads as TGTGCCAGCAGCCAAGATCTGAGTATCAGCACAGATACGCAGTATTTT.

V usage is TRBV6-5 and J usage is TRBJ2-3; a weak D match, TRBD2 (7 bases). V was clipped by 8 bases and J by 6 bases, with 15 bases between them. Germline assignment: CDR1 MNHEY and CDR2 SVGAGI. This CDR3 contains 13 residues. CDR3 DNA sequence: TGTGCCAGCCTAAGCGGGACATCTGATACGCAGTATTTT. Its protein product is CASLSGTSDTQYF.

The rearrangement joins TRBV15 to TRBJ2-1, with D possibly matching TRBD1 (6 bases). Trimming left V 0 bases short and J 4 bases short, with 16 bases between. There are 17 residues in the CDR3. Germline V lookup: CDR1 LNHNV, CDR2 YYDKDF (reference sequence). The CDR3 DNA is TGTGCCACCAGCAGAGATATTGCCAGGGGTGAATACAATGAGCAGTTCTTC. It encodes CATSRDIARGEYNEQFF.

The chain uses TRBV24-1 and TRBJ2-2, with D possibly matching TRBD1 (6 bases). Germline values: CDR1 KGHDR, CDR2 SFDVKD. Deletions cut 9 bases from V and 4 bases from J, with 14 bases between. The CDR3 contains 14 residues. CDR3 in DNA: TGTGCCACCCCCTGGGGGCCGGCCACCGGGGAGCTGTTTTTT. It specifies CATPWGPATGELFF.

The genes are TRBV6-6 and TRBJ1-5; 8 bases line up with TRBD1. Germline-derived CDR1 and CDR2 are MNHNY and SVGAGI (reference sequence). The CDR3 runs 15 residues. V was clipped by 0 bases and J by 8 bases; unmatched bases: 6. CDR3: CASSYSRQGRKPQHF. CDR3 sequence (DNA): TGTGCCAGCAGTTACTCGAGACAGGGGAGGAAGCCCCAGCATTTT.

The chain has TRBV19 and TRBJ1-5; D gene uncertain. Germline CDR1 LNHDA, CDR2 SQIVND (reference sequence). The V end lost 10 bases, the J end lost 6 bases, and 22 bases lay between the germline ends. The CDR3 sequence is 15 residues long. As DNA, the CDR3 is TGTGCCACCCGACGTTATGGAGAAGAAATTCAGCCCCAGCATTTT. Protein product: CATRRYGEEIQPQHF.

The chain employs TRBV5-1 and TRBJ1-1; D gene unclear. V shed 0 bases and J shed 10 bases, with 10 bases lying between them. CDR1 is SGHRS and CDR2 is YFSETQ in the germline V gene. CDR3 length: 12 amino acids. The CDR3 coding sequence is TGCGCCAGCAGCTTGGACGAGGCGGGAGCTTTCTTT. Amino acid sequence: CASSLDEAGAFF.

The CDR3 coding sequence is TGTGCCAGCGGGGGAGGGCCCACAGATACGCAGTATTTT. It encodes CASGGGPTDTQYF. This rearrangement joins TRBV28 to TRBJ2-3, with 7 bases aligning to TRBD2. V dropped 8 bases and J dropped 2; count of bases not matched to a gene: 4. Germline assignment: CDR1 MDHEN and CDR2 SYDVKM. This CDR3 comprises 13 residues.

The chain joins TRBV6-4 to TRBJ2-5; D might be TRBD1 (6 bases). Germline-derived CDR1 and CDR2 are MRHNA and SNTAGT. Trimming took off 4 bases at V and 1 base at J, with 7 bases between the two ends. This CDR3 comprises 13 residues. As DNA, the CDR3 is TGTGCCAGCAGTGGACAGGCCCAAGAGACCCAGTACTTC. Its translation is CASSGQAQETQYF.

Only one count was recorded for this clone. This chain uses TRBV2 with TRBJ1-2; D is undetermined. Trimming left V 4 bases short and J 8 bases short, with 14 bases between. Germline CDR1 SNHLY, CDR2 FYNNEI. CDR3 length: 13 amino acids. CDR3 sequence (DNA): TGTGCCAGCAGTGCATATCCGGGAGGGGGCTACACCTTC. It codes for CASSAYPGGGYTF.

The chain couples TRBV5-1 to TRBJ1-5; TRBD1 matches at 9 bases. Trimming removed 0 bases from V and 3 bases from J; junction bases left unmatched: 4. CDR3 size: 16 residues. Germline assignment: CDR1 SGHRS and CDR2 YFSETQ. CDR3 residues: CASSLGTGAVNQPQHF. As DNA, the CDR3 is TGCGCCAGCAGCTTGGGGACAGGGGCAGTCAATCAGCCCCAGCATTTT.

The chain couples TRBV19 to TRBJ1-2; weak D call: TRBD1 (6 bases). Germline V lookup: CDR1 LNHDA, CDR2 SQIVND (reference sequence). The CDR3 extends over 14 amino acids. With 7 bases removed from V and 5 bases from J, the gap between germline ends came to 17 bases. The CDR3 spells CASTPGGRLYGYTF. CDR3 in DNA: TGTGCCAGTACCCCCGGGGGGCGTTTATATGGCTACACCTTC.

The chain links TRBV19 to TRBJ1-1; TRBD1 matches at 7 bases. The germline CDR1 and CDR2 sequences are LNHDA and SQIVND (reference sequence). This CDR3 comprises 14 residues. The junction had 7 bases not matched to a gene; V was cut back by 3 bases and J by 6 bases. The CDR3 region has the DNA TGTGCCAGTAGTATTACCGGGACAGCCCCTGAAGCTTTCTTT. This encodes CASSITGTAPEAFF.

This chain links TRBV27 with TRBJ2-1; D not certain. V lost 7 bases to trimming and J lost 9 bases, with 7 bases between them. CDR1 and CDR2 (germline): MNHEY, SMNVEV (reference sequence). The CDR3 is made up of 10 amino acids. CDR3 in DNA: TGTGCCAGCATCTTAGCTGAGCAGTTCTTC. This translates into CASILAEQFF.

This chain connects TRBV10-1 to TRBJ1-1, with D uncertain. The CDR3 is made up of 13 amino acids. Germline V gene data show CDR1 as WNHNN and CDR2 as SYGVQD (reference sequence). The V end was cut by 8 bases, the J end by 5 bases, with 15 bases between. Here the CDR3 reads CASSPGWVTEAFF. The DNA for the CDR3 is TGCGCCAGCTCTCCAGGTTGGGTGACTGAAGCTTTCTTT.